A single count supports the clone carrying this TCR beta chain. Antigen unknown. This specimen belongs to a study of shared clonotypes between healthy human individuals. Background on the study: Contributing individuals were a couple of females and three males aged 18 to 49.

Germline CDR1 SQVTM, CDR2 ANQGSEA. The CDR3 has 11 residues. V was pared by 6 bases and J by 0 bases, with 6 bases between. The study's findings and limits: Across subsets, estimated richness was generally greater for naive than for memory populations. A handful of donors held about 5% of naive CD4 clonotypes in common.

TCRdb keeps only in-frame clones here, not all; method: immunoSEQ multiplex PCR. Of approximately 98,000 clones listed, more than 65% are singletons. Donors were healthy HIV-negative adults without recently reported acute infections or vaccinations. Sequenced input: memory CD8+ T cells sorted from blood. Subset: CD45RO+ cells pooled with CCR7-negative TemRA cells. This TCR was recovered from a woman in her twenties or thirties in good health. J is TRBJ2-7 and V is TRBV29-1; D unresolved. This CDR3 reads CSVLSSYEQYF. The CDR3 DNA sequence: TGCAGCGTACTCAGCTCCTACGAGCAGTACTTC.